The text below deals with one T cell receptor beta chain. The RNA, about 0.45 to 1 ug, was put through reverse transcription using random hexamers. An immunoSEQ multiplex PCR generated amplified TCR beta CDR3 products spanning 54 Vbeta and 13 Jbeta. TCRdb redid the calling of the immunoSEQ multiplex PCR reads with MiXCR, one entry per CDR3 protein. This table holds about 150,000 distinct CDR3 sequences, roughly 95% found once. In contrast to the negatively isolated CD8+ and CD4+ T cells, TEMRA cells were FACS-enriched. This entry belongs to a study of CD8 T cells in Susac syndrome. Input material: CD8+ T cells from PBMCs. The sequence derives from a human donor with multiple sclerosis.

CDR3 DNA: TGCAGCGTCCCGACAGGAACGAACACTGAAGCTTTCTTT. As protein: CSVPTGTNTEAFF. The genes are TRBV29-1 and TRBJ1-1; perhaps TRBD1 as D (6 bases). Germline assignment: CDR1 SQVTM and CDR2 ANQGSEA. Between the trimmed V and J ends, which lost 6 bases and 1 base, there was a span of 12 bases. The CDR3 is 13 residues long. The variable domain in full, with the rest retrieved from reference TRBV29-1 and TRBJ1-1, is SAVISQKPSRDICQRGTSLTIQCQVDSQVTMMFWYRQQPGQSLTLIATANQGSEATYESGFVIDKFPISRPNLTFSTLTVSNMSPEDSSIYLCSVPTGTNTEAFFGQGTRLTVV.